These 17 T cell receptor beta chains were sequenced from one sample in a study of T-cell reconstitution after alpha-beta-depleted transplantation in children. Unique molecular identifiers tagged the TCRbeta library. TCRdb processed the PCR reads anew with MiXCR; each CDR3 protein has one entry. This table holds about 540,000 distinct CDR3 sequences, around 27% found once. Sample: PBMCs, taken before TCRalphabeta/CD19-depleted stem cell transplant. These TCRs come from a boy under three years old with Wiskott-Aldrich syndrome, due to receive a stem cell transplant.

The chain carries TRBV10-3 and TRBJ2-7, with TRBD1 as a possible D gene (6 bases). The CDR3 has 12 amino acids. Germline V gene lookup returns CDR1 ENHRY and CDR2 SYGVKD. V was pared by 3 bases and J by 7 bases, with 10 bases between. CDR3 protein: CAISDHQGEQYF. CDR3 sequence (DNA): TGTGCCATCAGTGACCACCAGGGGGAGCAGTACTTC.

This clonotype was seen a handful of times. CDR3 sequence: CASSYSGEHEQYF. The CDR3, as DNA: TGTGCCAGCAGTTATAGTGGGGAGCACGAGCAGTACTTC. V and J are TRBV7-9 and TRBJ2-7; D is possibly TRBD2 (5 bases). In germline, CDR1 is SEHNR, CDR2 FQNEAQ (reference sequence). The CDR3 spans 13 residues. The V gene lost 6 bases and the J gene lost 5 bases, with 14 bases spanning the gap.

V usage is TRBV15 and J usage is TRBJ2-2; 8 bases line up with TRBD2. Germline V gene data show CDR1 as LNHNV and CDR2 as YYDKDF (reference sequence). Losses at the gene ends were 2 bases for V and 5 bases for J; bases not matched to a gene: 1. This CDR3 is 14 amino acids long. The CDR3 protein is CATSRPSGTGELFF. The CDR3 DNA sequence: TGTGCCACCAGCAGACCTAGCGGGACCGGGGAGCTGTTTTTT.

This clonotype was found a few times. The rearrangement links TRBV27 to TRBJ2-1, with 9 bases identical to TRBD1. Germline V lookup: CDR1 MNHEY, CDR2 SMNVEV (reference sequence). The CDR3 is 17 residues long. Trimming took 5 bases from V and 4 from J; bases not matched to a gene: 12. As DNA, the CDR3 is TGTGCCAGCAGTCCCGGGACAGGGCTCCTACTTTACAATGAGCAGTTCTTC. This codes for CASSPGTGLLLYNEQFF.

V gene TRBV5-1 combines with J gene TRBJ2-1; unclear D gene. V was trimmed by 3 bases and J by 2 bases, leaving 12 bases between them. The germline V gene has CDR1 SGHRS and CDR2 YFSETQ. The CDR3 sequence is 15 residues long. CDR3 in amino acids: CASSWTRLAYNEQFF. DNA for the CDR3: TGCGCCAGCAGCTGGACGAGACTGGCCTACAATGAGCAGTTCTTC.

This clonotype was seen only a few times. V is TRBV5-1 and J is TRBJ2-1; TRBD2 aligns across 11 bases. This CDR3 has 17 residues. Germline CDR1 reads SGHRS; CDR2 reads YFSETQ. Losses at the gene ends were 0 bases for V and 6 bases for J; bases not matched to a gene: 8. CDR3 DNA sequence: TGCGCCAGCAGCTTGGGGGGTAGCGGGAGGGCCGTCAATGAGCAGTTCTTC. Encoded protein: CASSLGGSGRAVNEQFF.

V gene TRBV5-1 combines with J gene TRBJ1-3; D unclear. Germline lookup yields CDR1 SGHRS and CDR2 YFSETQ. The CDR3 totals 13 residues. The V and J ends lost 1 base and 4 bases respectively, with 6 bases between them. CDR3 coding DNA: TGCGCCAGCAGCTTGAAACAGGGAAACACCATATATTTT. This encodes CASSLKQGNTIYF.

A remark on this clonotype: The junction does not match germline at one end; this may be a read error. The chain has TRBV9 and TRBJ2-2; TRBD2 is a possible D gene (6 bases). CDR1 and CDR2 (germline): SGDLS, YYNGEE. This CDR3 region has 13 residues. The DNA of the CDR3 is TGTCCCAGCAGGAGACGGGGGACCGGGGAGCTGTTTTTT. Protein: CPSRRRGTGELFF.

The V gene is TRBV6-1, the J gene TRBJ2-3; D is possibly TRBD2 (6 bases). This CDR3 has 16 residues. Deletions cut 2 bases from V and 2 bases from J, with 14 bases between. Germline V gene sequence: CDR1 MNHNS, CDR2 SASEGT. CDR3 residues: CASSESVGLLTDTQYF. CDR3 DNA sequence: TGTGCCAGCAGTGAATCGGTGGGACTTCTCACAGATACGCAGTATTTT.

This clonotype was observed a handful of times. This CDR3 reads CSVSMGGEQYF. In DNA form, the CDR3 reads TGCAGCGTTTCAATGGGGGGCGAGCAGTACTTC. V usage is TRBV29-1 and J usage is TRBJ2-7; tentatively, D is TRBD2 (6 bases). CDR3 size: 11 residues. Looked up from germline, CDR1 is SQVTM and CDR2 is ANQGSEA. V gave up 5 bases and J gave up 6 bases, with 11 bases separating them.

This clonotype was observed a few times. V gene TRBV2 combines with J gene TRBJ1-5; D gene uncertain. CDR3 length: 15 amino acids. Germline V lookup: CDR1 SNHLY, CDR2 FYNNEI. The V end lost 2 bases, the J end lost 0 bases, and 8 bases lay between the germline ends. This chain's CDR3 is CASSEMGYSNQPQHF. The DNA for the CDR3 is TGTGCCAGCAGTGAAATGGGATATAGCAATCAGCCCCAGCATTTT.

This clonotype occurred a few times. The chain employs TRBV12-3 or TRBV12-4 and TRBJ2-3; 7 positions match TRBD1. The CDR3 has 14 residues. V lost 4 bases and J lost 3; bases outside the gene matches: 4. The CDR3 DNA is TGTGCCAGCAGTTCGGACAGGCGGACAGATACGCAGTATTTT. Encoded protein: CASSSDRRTDTQYF.

This rearrangement joins TRBV5-1 to TRBJ2-1; D remains unclear. There are 16 residues in the CDR3. V lost 0 bases and J 0 bases, leaving 10 bases between the germline ends. The germline V gene encodes CDR1 SGHRS and CDR2 YFSETQ. DNA for the CDR3: TGCGCCAGCAGCTTGGAAAGGCTCAGCTCCTACAATGAGCAGTTCTTC. This gives the protein CASSLERLSSYNEQFF.

The rearrangement uses TRBV14 and TRBJ2-7; D unclear. Deletions cut 2 bases from V and 6 bases from J, with 11 bases between. The CDR3 extends over 13 amino acids. The germline CDR1 and CDR2 sequences are SGHDN and FVKESK. The CDR3 spells CASSQLDLGEQYF. CDR3 DNA sequence: TGTGCCAGCAGCCAACTTGATTTAGGCGAGCAGTACTTC.

The rearrangement joins TRBV12-3 or TRBV12-4 to TRBJ2-7, with D possibly TRBD1 on 7 matching bases. CDR3 length: 14 residues. Deletions cut 3 bases from V and 4 bases from J, with 13 bases between. CDR3 region: CASSFRQGGYEQYF. For the CDR3, the DNA is TGTGCCAGCAGTTTTCGGCAGGGGGGATACGAGCAGTACTTC.

The rearrangement links TRBV12-5 to TRBJ2-3; D is ambiguous. Trimming took 1 base from V and 2 from J, leaving 16 bases between them. The CDR3 covers 17 residues. Germline CDR1 LGHNT, CDR2 FRNRAP. Here the CDR3 DNA reads TGTGCTAGTGGTTTGGACCCCTTCGGGTCATACACAGATACGCAGTATTTT. Translating it yields CASGLDPFGSYTDTQYF.

The V gene is TRBV7-9, the J gene TRBJ1-2, with 9 bases identical to TRBD1. The V gene end was trimmed by 1 base and the J gene end by 1 base; junction bases not matched to a gene: 4. CDR3 length equals 16 residues. The germline gives CDR1 SEHNR, CDR2 FQNEAQ (reference sequence). CDR3: CASSLVGQGFNYGYTF. The CDR3 bases are TGTGCCAGCAGCTTAGTGGGACAGGGATTTAACTATGGCTACACCTTC.